This T cell receptor (beta chain) was profiled in a study of blood T cell repertoires in COVID-19. Sequenced by immunoSEQ multiplex PCR; TCRdb stores in-frame clones only, minus some. The sample yields 180,000 or so clones, over 70% seen once. This CDR3 comprises 13 residues. Trimming at V came to 4 bases and at J to 5 bases, leaving 3 bases not matched to a gene. CDR1 and CDR2 (germline): SGHRS, YFSETQ. The TCR sequence derives from a woman aged 55-69 years who had recovered from COVID-19. Input material: PBMCs or T cells enriched from blood (not recorded which). The chain links TRBV5-1 to TRBJ2-5, with 9 bases that match TRBD2. The CDR3 region has the DNA TGCGCCAGCAGCGCGACTAGCGGTGAGACCCAGTACTTC. The encoded protein is CASSATSGETQYF.